This entry describes one TCR beta chain. Its antigen is as yet unknown. This CDR3 is 16 amino acids long. V was clipped by 4 bases and J by 3 bases; unmatched bases: 6. Germline CDR1 and CDR2: SEHNR and FQNEAQ (reference sequence). This sample stems from a study of ipilimumab plus nivolumab after autologous stem cell transplantation. Study results and limitations: TCR repertoire, Treg phenotype and gut microbiota reportedly support more study of this approach.

Checkpoint therapy with ipilimumab 1 mg/kg began 14 to 28 days after transplant. Here immunoSEQ multiplex PCR was the method, and the copy in TCRdb shows in-frame clones only, minus some. The table shows around 10,000 clones, with 65% to 80% occurring only once. The TCR sequence derives from a female donor with multiple myeloma. Sequenced here: PBMCs, sampled in a trial of ipilimumab plus nivolumab as post-transplant consolidation. The gene calls are TRBV7-9 and TRBJ2-3; 11 bases line up with TRBD2. CDR3 DNA sequence: TGTGCCAGCAGCTCGGGACTAGCGGAGGGGACAGATACGCAGTATTTT. It specifies CASSSGLAEGTDTQYF.